One sample yielded the 10 T cell receptor beta chains listed below, sequenced in a study of T cell responses to AZD1222 COVID-19 vaccine. Method: immunoSEQ multiplex PCR; TCRdb's copy keeps in-frame clones and lacks some. The data show tens of thousands of clones, with approximately 83% seen just once and approximately 20% held by the top ten. The sequences come from peripheral blood, collected 28 days after the second AZD1222 dose. The receptors here all came from an adult who received the AZD1222 COVID-19 vaccine.

This sequence joins TRBV4-2 and TRBJ2-5; 7 nucleotides align to TRBD1. With V trimmed by 1 base and J by 1 base, 6 bases remained unmatched. The germline V gene has CDR1 LGHNA and CDR2 YNFKEQ. The CDR3 loop spans 16 amino acids. The CDR3 sequence is CASSQASGTAQETQYF. The CDR3 DNA reads as TGTGCCAGCAGCCAAGCGTCCGGGACAGCCCAAGAGACCCAGTACTTC.

This rearrangement joins TRBV30 to TRBJ1-2; a weak D match, TRBD1 (5 bases). With 1 base removed from V and 5 bases from J, the gap between germline ends came to 14 bases. CDR3 size: 14 residues. Germline V gene sequence: CDR1 GTSNPN, CDR2 SVGIG (reference sequence). CDR3 coding DNA: TGTGCCTGGAGTGGACAGTTACCATTTTATGGCTACACCTTC. This gives the protein CAWSGQLPFYGYTF.

V gene TRBV27 combines with J gene TRBJ1-1; TRBD1 is a possible D gene (6 bases). V dropped 5 bases and J dropped 1 base, with 14 bases sitting between them. Germline V gene sequence: CDR1 MNHEY, CDR2 SMNVEV (reference sequence). The CDR3 covers 15 residues. CDR3 in amino acids: CASSRTGSPNTEAFF. CDR3 in DNA: TGTGCCAGCAGTCGAACAGGGTCTCCGAACACTGAAGCTTTCTTT.

In its sample, this clone is medium-sized. The chain carries TRBV5-1 and TRBJ2-3; 15 bases align to TRBD2. CDR1 is SGHRS and CDR2 is YFSETQ in the germline V gene. Losses at the gene ends were 2 bases for V and 2 bases for J; bases not matched to a gene: 6. The CDR3 covers 18 residues. CDR3 in DNA: TGCGCCAGCAGCTTAGCGGGACTAGCGGGGGGCCTCACAGATACGCAGTATTTT. It specifies CASSLAGLAGGLTDTQYF.

The chain has TRBV29-1 and TRBJ2-5; no definite D call. This CDR3 has 10 amino acids. Germline V CDR1 and CDR2: SQVTM, ANQGSEA. V was shortened by 7 bases and J by 4 bases, with 7 bases between the two germline ends. As DNA, the CDR3 is TGCAGCGCCCTGGGAGAGACCCAGTACTTC. It yields the protein CSALGETQYF.

The chain has TRBV10-3 and TRBJ1-6; the match to TRBD1 covers 7 bases. CDR3 size: 14 residues. The germline CDR1 and CDR2 sequences are ENHRY and SYGVKD. J gave up 5 bases and V 6 bases, and 4 bases lay outside the gene matches. CDR3 nucleotides: TGTGCCATCAGGAGGGGGACAGATAATTCACCCCTCCACTTT. It yields the protein CAIRRGTDNSPLHF.

This clone was counted between two and nine times. The rearrangement joins TRBV27 to TRBJ2-2; D call uncertain. The V end was cut by 5 bases, the J end by 3 bases, with 4 bases between. CDR1 and CDR2 from the germline V gene are MNHEY and SMNVEV (reference sequence). This CDR3 is built from 12 residues. The chain's CDR3 is CASSQDTGELFF. In nucleotides, the CDR3 is TGTGCCAGCAGTCAGGACACCGGGGAGCTGTTTTTT.

The rearrangement joins TRBV5-1 to TRBJ1-2; 8 bases line up with TRBD1. The J segment lost 0 bases and the V segment lost 0 bases, leaving 4 bases of the junction unmatched. Germline V gives CDR1 SGHRS, CDR2 YFSETQ. CDR3 size: 16 residues. CDR3 bases: TGCGCCAGCAGCTTGGCCCGGGACAGGACTAACTATGGCTACACCTTC. Protein: CASSLARDRTNYGYTF.

This clone showed up just a few times. The chain couples TRBV7-2 to TRBJ1-1, with 7 bases identical to TRBD1. This CDR3 has 14 amino acids. With V trimmed by 6 bases and J by 4 bases, 8 bases remained unmatched. Germline lookup yields CDR1 SGHTA and CDR2 FQGNSA. The CDR3 sequence is CASRYTGVTTEAFF. In DNA form, the CDR3 reads TGTGCCAGCAGATATACAGGGGTGACCACTGAAGCTTTCTTT.

J is TRBJ2-3 and V is TRBV6-5, with D maybe TRBD1 (5 bases). The CDR3 loop spans 13 amino acids. V shed 6 bases and J shed 2 bases, with 9 bases lying between them. CDR1 and CDR2 (germline): MNHEY, SVGAGI. The CDR3 region has the DNA TGTGCCAGCAGACTGGACAACACAGATACGCAGTATTTT. This codes for CASRLDNTDTQYF.